The 22 T cell receptor beta chains given below trace back to one sample, sequenced in a study of blood T cell repertoires in COVID-19. Only in-frame clones appear in the TCRdb table, and some are missing; sequencing was by immunoSEQ multiplex PCR. The sample contains over 90,000 clones, roughly 90% of which appear only once. The sample was peripheral blood. Every receptor here comes from a woman aged 60-75 years with acute or convalescent COVID-19.

The chain carries TRBV7-6 and TRBJ2-3; D not certain. This CDR3 contains 15 residues. Germline V gives CDR1 SGHVS, CDR2 FNYEAQ. Trimming took 2 bases from V and 2 from J, leaving 11 bases between them. CDR3 sequence reads: CASSLSGEPTDTQYF. The CDR3 DNA reads as TGTGCCAGCAGCTTAAGTGGAGAACCCACAGATACGCAGTATTTT.

The chain links TRBV7-9 to TRBJ1-5; D unclear. The CDR3 is 15 amino acids. V was cut by 1 base and J by 3 bases, with 10 bases left in between. Germline CDR1 is SEHNR and CDR2 is FQNEAQ (reference sequence). CDR3 in DNA: TGTGCCAGCAGCTTAGGAGGCCAGCTCAATCAGCCCCAGCATTTT. Translated, it gives CASSLGGQLNQPQHF.

The V gene is TRBV13, the J gene TRBJ1-1; tentatively, D is TRBD1 (5 bases). The CDR3 is 14 amino acids. Trimming took 7 bases from V and 6 from J, leaving 18 bases between them. Germline CDR1 is PRHDT and CDR2 is FYEKMQ (reference sequence). CDR3 in DNA: TGTGCCAGCATGCGGGAGGTCGGGGGGGCTGAAGCTTTCTTT. Translating it yields CASMREVGGAEAFF.

The chain links TRBV7-8 to TRBJ1-1, with TRBD1 matching 7 bases. With V trimmed by 1 base and J by 4 bases, 0 bases remained unmatched. This CDR3 is 13 amino acids long. The germline V gene encodes CDR1 SGHVS and CDR2 FQNEAQ. The CDR3 region is CASSLDRGTEAFF. The CDR3 DNA follows: TGTGCCAGCAGCTTAGACAGGGGCACTGAAGCTTTCTTT. Filled out from reference TRBV7-8 and TRBJ1-1, the complete variable domain reads GAGVSQSPRYKVAKRGQDVALRCDPISGHVSLFWYQQALGQGPEFLTYFQNEAQLDKSGLPSDRFFAERPEGSVSTLKIQRTQQEDSAVYLCASSLDRGTEAFFGQGTRLTVV.

This clone was counted only a few times. The CDR3 protein is CASSVGGEQYF. The CDR3 nucleotides read TGTGCCAGCAGTGTTGGCGGCGAGCAGTACTTC. The chain employs TRBV2 and TRBJ2-7; no clear D. V shed 4 bases and J shed 6 bases, with 7 bases lying between them. There are 11 residues in the CDR3. Germline lookup yields CDR1 SNHLY and CDR2 FYNNEI.

This clone appeared once. The rearrangement links TRBV9 to TRBJ2-2; 16 bases map to TRBD2. CDR3 length: 19 amino acids. Trimming cost V 4 bases and J 3 bases; bases outside gene matches: 9. Per the germline V gene, CDR1 is SGDLS and CDR2 is YYNGEE. CDR3 sequence reads: CASSFLPGTSGRDTGELFF. The CDR3, as DNA: TGTGCCAGCAGCTTTTTGCCGGGGACTAGCGGGAGGGACACCGGGGAGCTGTTTTTT.

This sequence joins TRBV6-5 and TRBJ2-7, with TRBD2 matching 13 bases. J lost 4 bases, V lost 6 bases, and 3 bases had no gene match. The CDR3 is 14 residues long. Germline V lookup: CDR1 MNHEY, CDR2 SVGAGI. For the CDR3, the DNA is TGTGCCAGCAGACCGGGACTAGCGGGGTACGAGCAGTACTTC. Protein: CASRPGLAGYEQYF.

The chain is built from TRBV30 and TRBJ1-6, with no clear D. V gave up 1 base and J gave up 16 bases, with 11 bases separating them. The CDR3 is 11 residues long. CDR1 is GTSNPN, CDR2 SVGIG, per germline (reference sequence). The CDR3 is CAWSAKAVLHF. The CDR3 DNA is TGTGCCTGGAGTGCCAAAGCCGTTCTCCACTTT.

The gene calls are TRBV2 and TRBJ1-2, with D perhaps TRBD1 (5 bases). CDR1 and CDR2 (germline): SNHLY, FYNNEI. The CDR3 is 15 amino acids. Trimming removed 3 bases at V and 4 bases at J, with 15 bases between. The CDR3 loop reads CASSEVKGIGYGYTF. CDR3 in DNA: TGTGCCAGCAGTGAGGTAAAGGGGATTGGCTATGGCTACACCTTC. Full variable domain (missing parts from reference TRBV2 and TRBJ1-2): EPEVTQTPSHQVTQMGQEVILRCVPISNHLYFYWYRQILGQKVEFLVSFYNNEISEKSEIFDDQFSVERPDGSNFTLKIRSTKLEDSAMYFCASSEVKGIGYGYTFGSGTRLTVV.

Turning to this clone: In the same sample, other DNA sequences code for this CDR3. CDR3 loop: CASSYSAGNTEAFF. In nucleotides, the CDR3 is TGTGCCAGCAGTTACTCGGCGGGGAACACTGAAGCTTTCTTT. The gene calls are TRBV6-5 and TRBJ1-1; D gene uncertain. CDR1 and CDR2 from the germline V gene are MNHEY and SVGAGI. With 0 bases removed from V and 1 base from J, the gap between germline ends came to 6 bases. The CDR3 is made up of 14 amino acids.

The CDR3 reads CATPPTGQPSTDTQYF. CDR3 nucleotide sequence: TGTGCCACCCCCCCGACGGGACAACCTAGCACAGATACGCAGTATTTT. V is TRBV28 and J is TRBJ2-3, with D perhaps matching TRBD1 (6 bases). Trimming removed 10 bases from V and 0 bases from J, with 20 bases in between. The CDR3 is 16 residues long. Germline CDR1 is MDHEN and CDR2 is SYDVKM.

The genes are TRBV20-1 and TRBJ1-1; 8 nucleotides align to TRBD1. The length of the CDR3 is 12 residues. V lost 6 bases, J lost 7 bases, and 7 bases stayed unmatched. Germline CDR1 DFQATT, CDR2 SNEGSKA (reference sequence). The CDR3 DNA reads TGCAGTGCAAGTGACAGGGGCATTGAAGCTTTCTTT. As protein: CSASDRGIEAFF.

J is TRBJ1-5 and V is TRBV30; D is perhaps TRBD1 (5 bases). The CDR3 has 13 residues. Germline CDR1 reads GTSNPN; CDR2 reads SVGIG (reference sequence). Trimming removed 5 bases from V and 5 bases from J, with 13 bases in between. As DNA, the CDR3 is TGTGCCTGGGCCGACAGTCGAGATCAGCCCCAGCATTTT. It translates to CAWADSRDQPQHF.

On this clone itself: The germline gene is not matched at one end of the junction; a read error may be the cause. This chain's CDR3 is CASSRRQGRLFDF. The CDR3 coding sequence is TGTGCCAGCTCCCGACGACAGGGGCGGTTGTTTGACTTT. The chain has TRBV3-1 (or the pseudogene TRBV3-2) and TRBJ1-1, with TRBD1 identical over 8 bases. CDR1 LGHDT and CDR2 YNNKEL come from the germline V gene (reference sequence). The length of the CDR3 is 13 residues.

Here the CDR3 reads CASGVNRDTNYGYTF. CDR3 sequence (DNA): TGTGCCAGCGGGGTTAACAGGGACACTAACTATGGCTACACCTTC. This rearrangement joins TRBV6-5 to TRBJ1-2, with a tentative D call TRBD1 (6 bases). Looked up from germline, CDR1 is MNHEY and CDR2 is SVGAGI. The V and J ends lost 8 bases and 0 bases respectively, with 16 bases between them. The CDR3 covers 15 residues.

In this sample, this clone turned up once. The V call is TRBV28, the J call TRBJ1-4, with 9 bases lining up with TRBD1. The germline CDR1 and CDR2 sequences are MDHEN and SYDVKM. The CDR3 spans 19 residues. The V gene end was trimmed by 6 bases and the J gene end by 4 bases; junction bases not matched to a gene: 18. CDR3 coding DNA: TGTGCCAGCAGCCCAGAGAGGGGGACAGGGCCAGGGGTTAATGAAAAACTGTTTTTT. Protein sequence: CASSPERGTGPGVNEKLFF.

The chain joins TRBV19 to TRBJ2-2; D possibly corresponds to TRBD1 (7 bases). CDR3 size: 18 residues. Germline CDR1 reads LNHDA; CDR2 reads SQIVND (reference sequence). Between the trimmed V and J ends, which lost 3 bases and 7 bases, there was a span of 24 bases. The CDR3 sequence: CASSILPPGAGGHGELFF. The CDR3 DNA follows: TGTGCCAGTAGTATCCTCCCCCCAGGGGCAGGGGGGCACGGGGAGCTGTTTTTT. The full variable domain, completed using reference TRBV19 and TRBJ2-2, is DGGITQSPKYLFRKEGQNVTLSCEQNLNHDAMYWYRQDPGQGLRLIYYSQIVNDFQKGDIAEGYSVSREKKESFPLTVTSAQKNPTAFYLCASSILPPGAGGHGELFFGEGSRLTVL.

The genes are TRBV29-1 and TRBJ2-1; the D gene is possibly TRBD2 (6 bases). V was cut by 4 bases and J by 9 bases, with 22 bases left in between. This CDR3 is built from 15 residues. CDR1 SQVTM and CDR2 ANQGSEA come from the germline V gene. DNA for the CDR3: TGCAGCGTTGCCCTGGGGCTAGCGAGCACAGCTGAGCAGTTCTTC. Amino acids: CSVALGLASTAEQFF.

V gene TRBV5-1 combines with J gene TRBJ2-5, with 12 bases matching TRBD2. CDR3 length: 14 residues. J lost 4 bases, V lost 5 bases, and 3 bases had no gene match. Germline CDR1 and CDR2: SGHRS and YFSETQ. The CDR3 sequence is CASRVGLAGETQYF. The CDR3, as DNA: TGCGCCAGCAGGGTGGGACTAGCGGGAGAGACCCAGTACTTC.

The V and J genes are TRBV27 and TRBJ1-1; possible D gene TRBD1, 5 bases. This CDR3 is 14 amino acids long. Germline V gene sequence: CDR1 MNHEY, CDR2 SMNVEV (reference sequence). Trimming removed 5 bases at V and 1 base at J, with 11 bases between. In DNA form, the CDR3 reads TGTGCCAGCAGTATGCGGCAGGGGAACACTGAAGCTTTCTTT. It codes for CASSMRQGNTEAFF.

V is TRBV7-3 and J is TRBJ2-2; TRBD2 aligns across 7 bases. Germline loops: CDR1 SGHTA, CDR2 FQGTGA. Unmatched junction bases numbered 3, after V lost 1 base and J lost 1 base. The CDR3 runs 16 residues. The CDR3 DNA is TGTGCCAGCAGCTTAATCCCTAGCGGGAACACCGGGGAGCTGTTTTTT. Protein product: CASSLIPSGNTGELFF.

This rearrangement joins TRBV6-5 to TRBJ2-1; D call uncertain. Trimming cost V 1 base and J 5 bases, with 12 bases left between them. Germline lookup yields CDR1 MNHEY and CDR2 SVGAGI. The CDR3 totals 15 residues. In DNA, the CDR3 is TGTGCCAGCAGTTACTTGGCAGGCAGACACAATGAGCAGTTCTTC. This codes for CASSYLAGRHNEQFF.